Described below is a single T cell receptor (beta chain) sequence and its context. Profiling relied on immunoSEQ multiplex PCR, and the TCRdb table lists in-frame clones only, not all of them. Of roughly 550,000 clones in the sample, around three quarters are singletons; the top ten hold more than 0.01%. This specimen comes from a study of shared T cell receptors in the human thymus. CDR3 length equals 15 residues. Trimming cost V 2 bases and J 3 bases, with 13 bases left between them. In germline, CDR1 is MNHNY, CDR2 SVGAGI (reference sequence). These same data were also listed under a study on human thymus T cells.

This chain connects TRBV6-6 to TRBJ1-1; no clear D gene. The sequence was obtained from a boy under three years old with a congenital heart defect. The sample consisted of thymocytes. The DNA of the CDR3 is TGTGCCAGCAGTTACGGAGAGGGAGGTGACACTGAAGCTTTCTTT. Protein sequence: CASSYGEGGDTEAFF.